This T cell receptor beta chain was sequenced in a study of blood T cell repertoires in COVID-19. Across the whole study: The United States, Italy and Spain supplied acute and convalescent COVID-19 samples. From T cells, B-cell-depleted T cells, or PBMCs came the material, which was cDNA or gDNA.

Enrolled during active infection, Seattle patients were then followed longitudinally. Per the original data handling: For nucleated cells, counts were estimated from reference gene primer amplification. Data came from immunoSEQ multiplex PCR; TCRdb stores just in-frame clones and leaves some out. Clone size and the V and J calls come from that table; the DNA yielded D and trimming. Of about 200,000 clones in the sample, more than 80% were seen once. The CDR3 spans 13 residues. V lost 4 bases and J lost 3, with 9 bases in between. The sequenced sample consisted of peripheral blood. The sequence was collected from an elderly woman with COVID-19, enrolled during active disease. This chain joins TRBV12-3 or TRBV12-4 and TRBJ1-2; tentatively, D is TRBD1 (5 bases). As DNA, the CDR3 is TGTGCCAGCAGTTACCTGACAGACTATGGCTACACCTTC. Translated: CASSYLTDYGYTF.